Listed below are T cell receptor beta chains from one sample, sequenced in a study of cytomegalovirus exposure and HLA in healthy donors. Generated by immunoSEQ multiplex PCR, the TCRdb table keeps only in-frame clones and is missing some. This table holds 100,000 or so clones, about 76% found once. Material: PBMCs. Receptors originate from a man between 25 and 39 years old in good health and CMV-seropositive. Both conserved end residues are trimmed from each CDR3.

j_call v_call cdr3_aa
TRBJ1-1 TRBV9 ASSIRDFNTEAF
TRBJ2-3 TRBV7-2 ASSFLDSRTDTQY
TRBJ2-3 TRBV18 ASSPWVTTNTDTQY
TRBJ2-3 TRBV5-4 ASSLGTSGGPSTQY
TRBJ2-3 TRBV7-8 ASSQAGGPTDTQY
TRBJ2-5 TRBV5-4 ASSDSGGYQETQY
TRBJ2-1 TRBV29-1 SVEDRPPGQDYNEQF
TRBJ2-1 TRBV11-1 ASSRLAGGHEQF
TRBJ1-4 TRBV7-2 ASSLVPGPSGELF
TRBJ2-2 TRBV2 ASTLTGGSIGELF
TRBJ1-2 TRBV10-3 AISDPTGTGTYGYT
TRBJ1-6 TRBV7-6 ASSATGWDSPLH
- TRBV30 AWNRDRAYEQY
TRBJ2-3 TRBV5-1 ASSLNRRTDTQY
TRBJ1-1 TRBV4-1 ASSQGAGATF
TRBJ1-4 TRBV2 ASSEAVGVNEKLF
TRBJ2-1 TRBV5-1 ASSLQVGRDEQF
TRBJ2-5 TRBV5-4 ASSLPQETQY
TRBJ1-2 TRBV6-5 ASTRDRAIYGYT
TRBJ1-5 TRBV30 AWSVSGVQPQH
TRBJ2-3 TRBV4-3 ASSQAVIGTDTQY
TRBJ1-6 TRBV30 AWDKSGVYNSPLH
TRBJ2-7 TRBV2 ASSEDWSSYEQY
TRBJ1-2 TRBV19 ASSFRQAFLDGYT
TRBJ1-2 TRBV5-1 ASSSGRAGYGYT
TRBJ2-7 TRBV5-3 ARSLVPPSYEQY
TRBJ2-7 TRBV28 ASTLGETSYEQY
TRBJ1-5 TRBV6-1 ASSRGYSNQPQH
TRBJ2-2 TRBV4-1 ASSLGTPTGELF